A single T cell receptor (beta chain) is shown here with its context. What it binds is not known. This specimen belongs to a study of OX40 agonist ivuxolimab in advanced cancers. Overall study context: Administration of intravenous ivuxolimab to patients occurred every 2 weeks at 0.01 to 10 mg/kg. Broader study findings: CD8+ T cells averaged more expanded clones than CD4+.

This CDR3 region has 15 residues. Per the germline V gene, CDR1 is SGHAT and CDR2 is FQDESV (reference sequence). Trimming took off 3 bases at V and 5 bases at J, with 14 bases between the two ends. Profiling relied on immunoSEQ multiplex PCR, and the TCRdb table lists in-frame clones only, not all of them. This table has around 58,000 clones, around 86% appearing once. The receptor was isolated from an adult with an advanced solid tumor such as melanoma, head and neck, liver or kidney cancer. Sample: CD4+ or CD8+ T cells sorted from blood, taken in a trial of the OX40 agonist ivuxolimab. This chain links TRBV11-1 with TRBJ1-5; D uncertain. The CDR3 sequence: CASSLGDGLDQPQHF. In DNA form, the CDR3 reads TGTGCCAGCAGCTTGGGTGACGGATTAGATCAGCCCCAGCATTTT. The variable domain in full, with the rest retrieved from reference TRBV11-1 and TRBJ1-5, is EAEVAQSPRYKITEKSQAVAFWCDPISGHATLYWYRQILGQGPELLVQFQDESVVDDSQLPKDRFSAERLKGVDSTLKIQPAELGDSAMYLCASSLGDGLDQPQHFGDGTRLSIL.